This T cell receptor beta chain originates from a study of cytomegalovirus exposure and HLA in healthy donors. Looked up from germline, CDR1 is SGHRS and CDR2 is YFSETQ. This CDR3 contains 15 residues. This clone was observed a handful of times. Its antigen is still unknown. An end of the junction differs from the germline gene, which may be a read error. In the PCR, 60 Vbeta and 13 Jbeta primers were used. The data were produced by immunoSEQ multiplex PCR, yet TCRdb's version contains in-frame clones alone and is incomplete. There are 150,000 or so clones in the sample; roughly four fifths occur only once, and roughly 1.6% lies in the top ten. Whole-study findings and limits: Being productive about 87% or about 30% of the time was typical of most TCR beta V segments in an earlier analysis. Associated with HLA alleles at 0.05 false discovery rate in a later analysis were some 16,000 TCR beta sequences.

The chain recombines TRBV5-1 with TRBJ1-5, with a tentative D call TRBD1 (5 bases). The source material was PBMCs. The clonotype originates from a man aged 35 to 55 in good health and CMV-seronegative. The CDR3 reads CASSLAGLSNQPQHF. In nucleotides, the CDR3 is TGTGCCAGCAGCTTGGCAGGGCTTAGCAATCAGCCCCAGCATTTT. The full variable domain, completed using reference TRBV5-1 and TRBJ1-5, is KAGVTQTPRYLIKTRGQQVTLSCSPISGHRSVSWYQQTPGQGLQFLFEYFSETQRNKGNFPGRFSGRQFSNSRSEMNVSTLELGDSALYLCASSLAGLSNQPQHFGDGTRLSIL.